Below, 21 T cell receptor beta chains from the same sample are listed, as sequenced in a study of T cell repertoires in cytomegalovirus infection. TCRdb re-called the reads with MiXCR, one entry per CDR3 protein. The table shows more than 400,000 distinct CDR3 sequences, with approximately 25% occurring only once. Sequenced material: PBMCs. These receptors were obtained from a human donor in good health (CMV status not recorded). Some clones in this sample may be carry-over from other donors' samples.

The V and J genes are TRBV4-3 and TRBJ1-1; D may be TRBD1 (5 bases). In germline, CDR1 is LGHNA, CDR2 YSLEER. The V end lost 1 base, the J end lost 1 base, and 10 bases lay between the germline ends. This CDR3 is 15 amino acids long. CDR3 bases: TGCGCCAGCAGCCAAGGACTGGGGACGAACACTGAAGCTTTCTTT. It is translated as CASSQGLGTNTEAFF.

This clonotype was counted a few times. V gene TRBV15 combines with J gene TRBJ2-2; 10 bases are a match to TRBD2. The J segment lost 7 bases and the V segment lost 1 base, leaving 6 bases of the junction unmatched. This CDR3 comprises 16 residues. Germline CDR1 LNHNV, CDR2 YYDKDF (reference sequence). The CDR3 DNA reads as TGTGCCACCAGCAGAGTGAGCGGGAGGGCCAACGGGGAGCTGTTTTTT. Translating it yields CATSRVSGRANGELFF.

This clonotype was detected a few times. V is TRBV4-1 and J is TRBJ2-2, with TRBD2 identical over 10 bases. The CDR3 length is 18 residues. V dropped 4 bases and J dropped 6; count of bases not matched to a gene: 14. In germline, CDR1 is MGHRA, CDR2 YSYEKL. The chain's CDR3 is CASSPKDPSGSSPGELFF. The CDR3 DNA follows: TGCGCCAGCAGCCCTAAAGATCCTAGCGGGAGTAGTCCCGGGGAGCTGTTTTTT.

The V and J genes are TRBV20-1 and TRBJ1-1, with D tentatively TRBD1 (5 bases). Trimming cost V 5 bases and J 5 bases, with 18 bases left between them. There are 14 residues in the CDR3. CDR1 is DFQATT, CDR2 SNEGSKA, per germline (reference sequence). CDR3 sequence reads: CSARARGGGTEAFF. CDR3 DNA: TGCAGTGCTCGGGCACGTGGGGGAGGAACTGAAGCTTTCTTT.

This clonotype came up a few times. The gene calls are TRBV4-1 and TRBJ2-7; 8 bases align to TRBD1. Unmatched junction bases numbered 15, after V lost 4 bases and J lost 7 bases. CDR1 is MGHRA and CDR2 is YSYEKL in the germline V gene. This CDR3 region has 16 residues. The CDR3 here is CASSLGQASSEMEQYF. The CDR3 DNA sequence: TGCGCCAGCAGCCTGGGACAGGCTAGCTCCGAAATGGAGCAGTACTTC.

The rearrangement joins TRBV24-1 to TRBJ1-5; D ambiguous. CDR3 length: 14 residues. The V gene's germline CDR1 is KGHDR and CDR2 SFDVKD. Trimming removed 0 bases at V and 5 bases at J, with 7 bases between. The CDR3 sequence is CATSDLRSHQPQHF. The CDR3 nucleotides are TGTGCCACCAGTGATTTGCGGTCCCATCAGCCCCAGCATTTT.

The table lists this clonotype with many counts. The rearrangement joins TRBV7-6 to TRBJ1-5; 7 bases fit TRBD1. V gave up 5 bases and J gave up 0 bases; unmatched junction bases: 13. Per the germline V gene, CDR1 is SGHVS and CDR2 is FNYEAQ. The CDR3 is 18 residues long. DNA for the CDR3: TGTGCCAGCAGCCAAACAGGGGTTAGGGCTAATAGCAATCAGCCCCAGCATTTT. It encodes CASSQTGVRANSNQPQHF.

A word on this clonotype: An end of the junction does not agree with germline; a read error may underlie this. The chain is built from TRBV20-1 and TRBJ2-1; possible D gene TRBD1, 6 bases. Germline V lookup: CDR1 DFQATT, CDR2 SNEGSKA (reference sequence). This CDR3 is 13 amino acids long. In nucleotides, the CDR3 is TGCAGTGCTAGCGCCACAGGGTACAGTGAGCAGTTCTTC. Protein: CSASATGYSEQFF.

The rearrangement joins TRBV7-2 to TRBJ2-1; 9 bases are a match to TRBD2. This CDR3 contains 15 residues. V lost 5 bases to trimming and J lost 7 bases; unmatched junction nucleotides: 9. Germline V gene lookup returns CDR1 SGHTA and CDR2 FQGNSA. The CDR3: CASSRGSGSGNEQFF. The CDR3 nucleotides are TGTGCCAGCAGCCGGGGTAGCGGGAGCGGGAATGAGCAGTTCTTC.

The chain carries TRBV19 and TRBJ1-3; 8 bases agree with TRBD1. CDR3 length equals 16 residues. The V segment lost 1 base and the J segment 2 bases; nucleotides outside the gene matches: 4. Germline-derived CDR1 and CDR2 are LNHDA and SQIVND (reference sequence). The CDR3 DNA sequence: TGTGCCAGTAGTATAGTTTCAGGGGGCGCTGGAAACACCATATATTTT. This sequence encodes CASSIVSGGAGNTIYF.

The chain's CDR3 is CASSQGTGWDNEQFF. CDR3 nucleotide sequence: TGTGCCAGTAGCCAAGGGACAGGCTGGGACAATGAGCAGTTCTTC. The genes are TRBV19 and TRBJ2-1, with TRBD1 matching over 8 bases. The germline V gene has CDR1 LNHDA and CDR2 SQIVND (reference sequence). The CDR3 is 15 amino acids. Trimming took 6 bases from V and 5 from J; bases not matched to a gene: 9.

This clonotype was detected ten times or more. The chain employs TRBV7-2 and TRBJ1-2; 7 bases fit TRBD1. The germline gives CDR1 SGHTA, CDR2 FQGNSA. This CDR3 has 13 residues. Losses at the gene ends were 5 bases for V and 4 bases for J; bases not matched to a gene: 4. Written as DNA, the CDR3 is TGTGCCAGCAGCCGGGGACAGACCTATGGCTACACCTTC. It encodes CASSRGQTYGYTF.

The chain has TRBV30 and TRBJ1-4; D is ambiguous. The ends were cut back, 6 bases at V and 5 bases at J, with 13 bases in the middle. This CDR3 region has 13 residues. CDR1 and CDR2 from the germline V gene are GTSNPN and SVGIG (reference sequence). The CDR3 sequence: CACLTQINEKLFF. The DNA of the CDR3 is TGTGCCTGTTTAACTCAGATAAATGAAAAACTGTTTTTT.

This clonotype was counted only a few times. CDR3 nucleotides: TGTGCCAGCAGCTTAGTATCCCAGAGAGAGACCCAGTACTTC. Its protein product is CASSLVSQRETQYF. The rearrangement joins TRBV7-2 to TRBJ2-5; D gene uncertain. Trimming shortened V by 1 base and J by 4 bases, and 10 bases separated the two germline ends. This CDR3 is built from 14 residues. Per the germline V gene, CDR1 is SGHTA and CDR2 is FQGNSA.

This clonotype has just a few counts. The J gene is TRBJ1-2, the V gene TRBV12-3 or TRBV12-4, with D perhaps matching TRBD1 (5 bases). V was trimmed by 7 bases and J by 2 bases, leaving 11 bases between them. The CDR3 length is 13 residues. In DNA form, the CDR3 reads TGTGCCAGCACCGTCGGGGGGAACTATGGCTACACCTTC. Amino acid sequence: CASTVGGNYGYTF.

This clonotype occurred many times. The V gene is TRBV7-8, the J gene TRBJ1-1; 11 bases match TRBD1. Germline CDR1 and CDR2: SGHVS and FQNEAQ. The CDR3 is made up of 17 amino acids. With 7 bases clipped from V and 0 bases from J, the junction kept 10 bases outside the gene matches. This CDR3 reads CASNFRDRGSMNTEAFF. For the CDR3, the DNA is TGTGCCAGCAACTTCCGGGACAGGGGGTCCATGAACACTGAAGCTTTCTTT.

The chain joins TRBV2 to TRBJ2-2, with D perhaps matching TRBD1 (5 bases). The V gene lost 1 base and the J gene lost 4 bases, with 13 bases spanning the gap. Germline V CDR1 and CDR2: SNHLY, FYNNEI. The CDR3 contains 16 residues. As DNA, the CDR3 is TGTGCCAGCAGTGAAGTGAGACAGAGCGTCACCGGGGAGCTGTTTTTT. It encodes CASSEVRQSVTGELFF. Full variable domain (remainder filled in from reference TRBV2 and TRBJ2-2): EPEVTQTPSHQVTQMGQEVILRCVPISNHLYFYWYRQILGQKVEFLVSFYNNEISEKSEIFDDQFSVERPDGSNFTLKIRSTKLEDSAMYFCASSEVRQSVTGELFFGEGSRLTVL.

This clonotype was found once. The chain joins TRBV29-1 to TRBJ1-2; 8 nucleotides agree with TRBD1. Trimming cost V 6 bases and J 7 bases; bases outside gene matches: 7. CDR1 and CDR2 (germline): SQVTM, ANQGSEA. The CDR3 is made up of 12 amino acids. The DNA for the CDR3 is TGCAGCGTCCACGGACAGGGTAGTGGCTACACCTTC. Translation gives CSVHGQGSGYTF.

The rearrangement uses TRBV6-4 and TRBJ2-3, with D possibly matching TRBD2 (5 bases). CDR3 length equals 13 residues. The germline V and J ends were trimmed by 4 bases and 5 bases, with 10 bases remaining between them. Per germline, CDR1 MRHNA and CDR2 SNTAGT. CDR3 amino acids: CASSAGEGDTQYF. For the CDR3, the DNA is TGTGCCAGCAGTGCTGGTGAGGGAGATACGCAGTATTTT.

J is TRBJ1-1 and V is TRBV18; weak D call: TRBD1 (5 bases). V was cut by 5 bases and J by 5 bases, with 12 bases left in between. The CDR3 is made up of 13 amino acids. Germline V gene sequence: CDR1 KGHSH, CDR2 LQKENI. DNA of the CDR3: TGTGCCAGCTCAGGCAGGGATTGGACTGAAGCTTTCTTT. Residues: CASSGRDWTEAFF.

The chain couples TRBV6-2 or TRBV6-3 to TRBJ2-5; D is uncertain. V dropped 8 bases and J dropped 5 bases, with 15 bases sitting between them. Germline lookup yields CDR1 MNHEY and CDR2 SVGEGT. The length of the CDR3 is 13 residues. CDR3 amino acids: CASRAPGYETQYF. CDR3 nucleotide sequence: TGTGCCAGCCGGGCCCCAGGTTACGAGACCCAGTACTTC.